This passage covers 11 T cell receptor beta chains from one sample sequenced in a study of cytomegalovirus exposure and HLA in healthy donors. The PCR used 60 Vbeta and 13 Jbeta primers. The data were produced by immunoSEQ multiplex PCR, yet TCRdb's version contains in-frame clones alone and is incomplete. The table has roughly 110,000 clones, 60% to 85% seen once. Material: PBMCs. These receptors originate from a woman aged 40 to 50 in good health and CMV-seropositive.

This chain connects TRBV29-1 to TRBJ2-5; no reliable D call. V was pared by 5 bases and J by 5 bases, with 6 bases between. The V gene's germline CDR1 is SQVTM and CDR2 ANQGSEA. CDR3 length: 10 residues. CDR3 sequence (DNA): TGCAGCGTTCGGGTGGAGACCCAGTACTTC. Translated: CSVRVETQYF.

The chain joins TRBV5-1 to TRBJ2-3, with TRBD2 matching over 7 bases. CDR1 and CDR2 from the germline V gene are SGHRS and YFSETQ. This CDR3 contains 16 residues. V shed 4 bases and J 4 bases; nucleotides not matched to a gene: 12. The CDR3 loop is CASSEVGGSLADTQYF. Here the CDR3 DNA reads TGCGCCAGCAGCGAAGTCGGGGGGTCCCTTGCAGATACGCAGTATTTT.

The rearrangement uses TRBV9 and TRBJ2-1; D perhaps matches TRBD2 (5 bases). The V and J ends lost 0 bases and 8 bases respectively, with 15 bases between them. Per the germline V gene, CDR1 is SGDLS and CDR2 is YYNGEE. The CDR3 runs to 15 residues. CDR3 loop: CASSVELWGVDEQFF. The CDR3 DNA follows: TGTGCCAGCAGCGTAGAGTTGTGGGGAGTCGATGAGCAGTTCTTC.

This clone showed up just a few times. V gene TRBV2 combines with J gene TRBJ2-7; 9 nucleotides agree with TRBD1. Losses at the gene ends were 6 bases for V and 1 base for J; bases not matched to a gene: 7. Germline V CDR1 and CDR2: SNHLY, FYNNEI. The CDR3 runs to 15 residues. DNA for the CDR3: TGTGCCAGCAGGGGCGGGACAGGGTCATCCTACGAGCAGTACTTC. Protein sequence: CASRGGTGSSYEQYF.

The V call is TRBV7-8, the J call TRBJ1-2, with 10 bases fitting TRBD1. The trim removed 3 bases at V and 8 bases at J, leaving 15 bases unmatched. CDR3 size: 17 residues. The germline V gene encodes CDR1 SGHVS and CDR2 FQNEAQ. The CDR3 DNA is TGTGCCAGCAGCTTTAATTTCGGGACAGGGGCACTAGGGGGCTACACCTTC. Protein: CASSFNFGTGALGGYTF.

This clone was seen just once. The J gene is TRBJ2-2, the V gene TRBV2, with a possible D match to TRBD1 (5 bases). Germline CDR1 is SNHLY and CDR2 is FYNNEI. This CDR3 has 14 amino acids. V dropped 7 bases and J dropped 9 bases, with 18 bases sitting between them. DNA of the CDR3: TGTGCCAGCAAAGACAGTATAATGAGCAGGGAGCTGTTTTTT. Its protein product is CASKDSIMSRELFF.

V usage is TRBV10-3 and J usage is TRBJ1-1; D uncertain. Germline CDR1 and CDR2: ENHRY and SYGVKD. The CDR3 covers 14 residues. Trimming took off 4 bases at V and 4 bases at J, with 13 bases between the two ends. The CDR3 region is CAISVAAVVTEAFF. CDR3 sequence (DNA): TGTGCCATCAGTGTCGCGGCAGTTGTCACTGAAGCTTTCTTT.

This chain links TRBV5-6 with TRBJ2-1, with 15 bases that match TRBD2. CDR1 SGHDT and CDR2 YYEEEE come from the germline V gene. The CDR3 is 15 residues long. Unmatched junction bases numbered 8, after V lost 4 bases and J lost 12 bases. DNA for the CDR3: TGTGCCAGCAGCAAACGGACTAGCGGGGGGGTGGGGCAGTTCTTC. This translates into CASSKRTSGGVGQFF.

The chain recombines TRBV10-3 with TRBJ2-1, with a tentative D call TRBD1 (6 bases). V was clipped by 6 bases and J by 7 bases, with 22 bases between them. The germline CDR1 and CDR2 sequences are ENHRY and SYGVKD. This CDR3 has 16 amino acids. The DNA of the CDR3 is TGTGCCATCAGGCGACAGGATGGGAAAAGGATAAATGAGCAGTTCTTC. It encodes CAIRRQDGKRINEQFF.

V gene TRBV7-2 combines with J gene TRBJ2-7; 9 nucleotides agree with TRBD1. The CDR3 spans 13 residues. V lost 4 bases and J lost 5; bases outside the gene matches: 3. CDR1 and CDR2 from the germline V gene are SGHTA and FQGNSA. The CDR3 region is CASSWTGDHEQYF. In nucleotides, the CDR3 is TGTGCCAGCAGCTGGACAGGGGACCACGAGCAGTACTTC.

V and J are TRBV11-2 and TRBJ1-1; unclear D gene. Germline lookup yields CDR1 SGHAT and CDR2 FQNNGV. V gave up 5 bases and J gave up 7 bases, with 8 bases separating them. The CDR3 totals 11 residues. For the CDR3, the DNA is TGTGCCAGCAGCCTCCGTAATGAAGCTTTCTTT. This translates into CASSLRNEAFF.